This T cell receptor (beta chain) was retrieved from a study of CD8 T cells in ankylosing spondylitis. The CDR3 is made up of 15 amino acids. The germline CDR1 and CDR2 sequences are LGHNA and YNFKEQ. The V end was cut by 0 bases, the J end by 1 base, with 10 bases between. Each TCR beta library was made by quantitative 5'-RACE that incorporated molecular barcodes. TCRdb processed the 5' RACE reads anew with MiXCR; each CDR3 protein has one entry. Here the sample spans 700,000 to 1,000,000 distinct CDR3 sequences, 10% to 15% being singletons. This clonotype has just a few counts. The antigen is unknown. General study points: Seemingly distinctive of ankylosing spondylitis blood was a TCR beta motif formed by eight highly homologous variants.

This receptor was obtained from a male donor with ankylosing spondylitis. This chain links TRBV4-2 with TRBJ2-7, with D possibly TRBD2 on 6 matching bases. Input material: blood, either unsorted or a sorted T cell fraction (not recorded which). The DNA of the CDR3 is TGTGCCAGCAGCCAAGATTACGGGAGATCCTACGAGCAGTACTTC. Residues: CASSQDYGRSYEQYF.